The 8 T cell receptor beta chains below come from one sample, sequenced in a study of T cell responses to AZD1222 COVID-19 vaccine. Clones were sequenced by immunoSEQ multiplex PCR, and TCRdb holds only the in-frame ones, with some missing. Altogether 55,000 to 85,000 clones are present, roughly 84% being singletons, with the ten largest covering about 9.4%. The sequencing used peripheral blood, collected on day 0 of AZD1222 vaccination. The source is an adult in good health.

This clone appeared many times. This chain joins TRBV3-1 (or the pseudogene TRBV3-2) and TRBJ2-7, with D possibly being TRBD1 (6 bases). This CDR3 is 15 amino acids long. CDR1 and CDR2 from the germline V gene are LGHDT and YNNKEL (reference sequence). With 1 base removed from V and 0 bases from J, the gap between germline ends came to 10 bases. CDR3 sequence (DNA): TGTGCCAGCAGCCAAGGACAAGGGGGCTCCTACGAGCAGTACTTC. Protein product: CASSQGQGGSYEQYF.

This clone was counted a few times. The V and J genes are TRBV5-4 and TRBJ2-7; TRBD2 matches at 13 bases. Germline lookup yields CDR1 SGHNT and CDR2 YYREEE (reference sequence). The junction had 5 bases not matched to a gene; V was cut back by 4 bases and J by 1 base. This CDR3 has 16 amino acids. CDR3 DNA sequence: TGTGCCAGCAGCGCAGGACTAGCGGGGGAGTCCTACGAGCAGTACTTC. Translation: CASSAGLAGESYEQYF.

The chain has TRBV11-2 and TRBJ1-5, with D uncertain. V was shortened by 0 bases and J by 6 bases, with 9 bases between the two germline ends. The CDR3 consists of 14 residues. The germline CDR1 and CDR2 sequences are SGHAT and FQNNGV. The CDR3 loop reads CASSLDMGFQPQHF. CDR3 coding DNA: TGTGCCAGCAGCTTAGATATGGGGTTTCAGCCCCAGCATTTT. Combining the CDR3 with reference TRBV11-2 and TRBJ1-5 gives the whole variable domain EAGVAQSPRYKIIEKRQSVAFWCNPISGHATLYWYQQILGQGPKLLIQFQNNGVVDDSQLPKDRFSAERLKGVDSTLKIQPAKLEDSAVYLCASSLDMGFQPQHFGDGTRLSIL.

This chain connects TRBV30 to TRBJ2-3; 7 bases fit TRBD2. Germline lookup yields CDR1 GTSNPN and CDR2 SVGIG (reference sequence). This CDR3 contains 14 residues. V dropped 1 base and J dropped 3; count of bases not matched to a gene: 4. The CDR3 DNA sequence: TGTGCCTGGAGTGACCAGGGAGGGACAGATACGCAGTATTTT. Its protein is CAWSDQGGTDTQYF.

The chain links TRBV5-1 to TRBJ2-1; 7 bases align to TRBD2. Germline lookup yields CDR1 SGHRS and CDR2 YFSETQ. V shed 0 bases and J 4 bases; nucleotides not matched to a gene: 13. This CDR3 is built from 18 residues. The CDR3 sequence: CASSLVVLGGTRYNEQFF. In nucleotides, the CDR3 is TGCGCCAGCAGCTTGGTAGTTCTCGGGGGGACCCGATACAATGAGCAGTTCTTC.

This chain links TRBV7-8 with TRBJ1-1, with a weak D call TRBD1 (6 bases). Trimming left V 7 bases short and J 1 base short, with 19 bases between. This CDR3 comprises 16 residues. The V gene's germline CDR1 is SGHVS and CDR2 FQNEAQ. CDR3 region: CASIPGASPGNTEAFF. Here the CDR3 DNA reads TGTGCCAGCATCCCGGGGGCCAGCCCCGGGAACACTGAAGCTTTCTTT.

The CDR3 reads CASSFQGDEAFF. The CDR3, as DNA: TGCGCCAGCAGCTTCCAGGGTGATGAAGCTTTCTTT. V is TRBV5-1 and J is TRBJ1-1, with D possibly TRBD1 on 5 matching bases. This CDR3 comprises 12 residues. Trimming removed 2 bases at V and 7 bases at J, with 9 bases between. The germline V gene encodes CDR1 SGHRS and CDR2 YFSETQ.

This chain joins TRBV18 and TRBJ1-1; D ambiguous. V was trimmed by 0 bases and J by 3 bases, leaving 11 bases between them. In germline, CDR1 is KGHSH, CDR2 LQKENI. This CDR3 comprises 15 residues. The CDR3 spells CASSPPRGFDTEAFF. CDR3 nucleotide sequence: TGTGCCAGCTCACCACCGCGAGGGTTCGACACTGAAGCTTTCTTT.